This paragraph covers one T cell receptor (beta chain) sequence. What it binds is unknown. Sequencing used immunoSEQ multiplex PCR; TCRdb keeps in-frame clones, though not all of them. Among 140,000 to 150,000 clones listed, about 92% were seen once. These data come from a study of T cell responses to AZD1222 COVID-19 vaccine. Turning to the study itself: Second-dose recipients at about 4 or about 12 weeks were treated as one pooled group.

The germline V and J ends were trimmed by 0 bases and 3 bases, with 14 bases remaining between them. Germline V lookup: CDR1 LGHNA, CDR2 YNFKEQ. This CDR3 region has 16 residues. General study findings and limits: Regions 160-218 and 743-854 held dominance among vaccine-associated CD4 TCRs, which spanned spike. Compared with day 0, the breadth and depth of the Spike-specific TCR repertoire rose significantly after two doses of AZD1222. The sample set comprised mostly white British donors with more females, and clonal diversity was possibly underestimated.

This specimen consisted of peripheral blood, obtained on day 0 of AZD1222 vaccination. This chain links TRBV4-2 with TRBJ1-1; a possible D gene is TRBD1 (5 bases). The TCR originated in an adult in good health. CDR3 DNA: TGTGCCAGCAGCCAAGATCTCGGGGACTCGTACACTGAAGCTTTCTTT. This sequence encodes CASSQDLGDSYTEAFF.